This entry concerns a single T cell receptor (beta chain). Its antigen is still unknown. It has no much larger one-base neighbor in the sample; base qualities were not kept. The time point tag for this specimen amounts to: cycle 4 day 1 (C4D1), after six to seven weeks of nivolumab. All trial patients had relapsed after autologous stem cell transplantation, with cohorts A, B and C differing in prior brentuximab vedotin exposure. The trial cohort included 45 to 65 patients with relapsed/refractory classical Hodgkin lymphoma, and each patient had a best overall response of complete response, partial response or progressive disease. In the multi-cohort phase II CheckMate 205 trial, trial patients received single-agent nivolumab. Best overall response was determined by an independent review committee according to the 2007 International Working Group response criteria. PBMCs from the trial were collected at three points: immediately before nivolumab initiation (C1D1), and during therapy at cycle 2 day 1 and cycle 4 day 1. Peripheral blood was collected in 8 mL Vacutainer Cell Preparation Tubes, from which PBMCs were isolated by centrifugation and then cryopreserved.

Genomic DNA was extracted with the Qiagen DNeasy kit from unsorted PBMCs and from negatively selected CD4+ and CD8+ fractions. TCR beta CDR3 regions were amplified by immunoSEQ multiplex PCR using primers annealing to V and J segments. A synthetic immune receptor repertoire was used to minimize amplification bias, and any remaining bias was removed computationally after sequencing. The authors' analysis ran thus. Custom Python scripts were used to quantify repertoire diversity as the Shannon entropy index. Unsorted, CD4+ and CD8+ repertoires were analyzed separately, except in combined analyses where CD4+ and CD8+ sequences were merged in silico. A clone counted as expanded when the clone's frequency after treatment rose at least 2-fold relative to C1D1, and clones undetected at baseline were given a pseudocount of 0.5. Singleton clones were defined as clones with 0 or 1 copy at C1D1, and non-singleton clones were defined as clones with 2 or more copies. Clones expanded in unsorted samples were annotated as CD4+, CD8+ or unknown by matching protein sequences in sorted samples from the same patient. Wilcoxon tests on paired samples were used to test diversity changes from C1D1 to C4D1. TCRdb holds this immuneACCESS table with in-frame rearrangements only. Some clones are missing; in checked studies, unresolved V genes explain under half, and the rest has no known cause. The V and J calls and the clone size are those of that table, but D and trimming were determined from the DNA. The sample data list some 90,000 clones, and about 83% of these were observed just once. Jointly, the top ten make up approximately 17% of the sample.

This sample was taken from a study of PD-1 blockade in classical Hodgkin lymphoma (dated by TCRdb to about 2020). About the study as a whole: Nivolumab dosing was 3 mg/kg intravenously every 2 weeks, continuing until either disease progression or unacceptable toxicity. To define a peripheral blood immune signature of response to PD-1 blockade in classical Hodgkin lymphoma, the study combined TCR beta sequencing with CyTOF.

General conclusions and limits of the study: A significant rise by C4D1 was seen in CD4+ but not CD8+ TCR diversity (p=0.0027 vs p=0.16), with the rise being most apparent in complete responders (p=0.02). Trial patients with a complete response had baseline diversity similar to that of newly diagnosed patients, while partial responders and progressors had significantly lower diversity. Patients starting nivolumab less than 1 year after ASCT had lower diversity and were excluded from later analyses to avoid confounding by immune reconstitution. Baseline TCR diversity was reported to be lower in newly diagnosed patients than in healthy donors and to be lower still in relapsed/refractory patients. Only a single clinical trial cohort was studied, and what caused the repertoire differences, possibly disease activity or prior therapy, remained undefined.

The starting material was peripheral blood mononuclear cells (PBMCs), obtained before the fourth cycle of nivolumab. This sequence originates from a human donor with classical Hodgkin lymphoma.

This receptor has the CDR3 CASSESAGGAGNQPQHF. The DNA sequence reads TGCGCCAGCAGTGAGTCGGCCGGGGGAGCGGGCAATCAGCCCCAGCATTTT. Here the chain combines TRBV10-2 and TRBJ1-5, and TRBD1 may be the D gene, going by 5 matching bases. The CDR3 covers 17 residues, taking in both the cysteine and the phenylalanine. CDR3 DNA only is kept here, 51 bases in frame from base 1. Reading the germline V gene gives CDR1 WSHSY and CDR2 SAAADI. V is reduced by 0 bases and J by 2 bases, leaving a spacing of 14 bases between them.